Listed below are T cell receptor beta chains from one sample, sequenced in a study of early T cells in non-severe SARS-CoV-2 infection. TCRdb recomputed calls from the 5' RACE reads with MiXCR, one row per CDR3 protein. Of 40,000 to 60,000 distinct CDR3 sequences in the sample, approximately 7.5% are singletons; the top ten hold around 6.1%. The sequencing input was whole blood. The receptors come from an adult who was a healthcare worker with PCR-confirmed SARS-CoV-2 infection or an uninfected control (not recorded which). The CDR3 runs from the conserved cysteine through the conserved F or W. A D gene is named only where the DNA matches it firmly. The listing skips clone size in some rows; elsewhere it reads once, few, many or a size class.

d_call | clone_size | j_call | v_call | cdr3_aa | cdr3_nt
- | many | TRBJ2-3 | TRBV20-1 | CSASTRTDTQYF | TGCAGTGCTTCGACTCGCACAGATACGCAGTATTTT
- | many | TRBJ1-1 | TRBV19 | CASRVRGHTEAFF | TGTGCCAGTAGGGTGCGGGGGCACACTGAAGCTTTCTTT
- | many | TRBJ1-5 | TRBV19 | CASRPQGNQPQHF | TGTGCCAGTAGGCCCCAGGGAAATCAGCCCCAGCATTTT
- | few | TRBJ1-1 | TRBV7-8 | CASMNTEAFF | TGTGCCAGCATGAACACTGAAGCTTTCTTT
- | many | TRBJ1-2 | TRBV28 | CASSAHRVSANYGYTF | TGTGCCAGCAGCGCACACAGGGTTTCAGCTAACTATGGCTACACCTTC
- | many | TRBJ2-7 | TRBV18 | CASSQNLRADYEQYF | TGTGCCAGCTCACAAAACCTCCGGGCAGACTACGAGCAGTACTTC
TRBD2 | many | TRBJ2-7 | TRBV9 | CASSVGSSGDSYEQYF | TGTGCCAGCAGCGTAGGTTCTAGCGGAGACTCCTACGAGCAGTACTTC
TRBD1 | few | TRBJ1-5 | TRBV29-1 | CSVPQGQHQPQHF | TGCAGCGTCCCACAGGGGCAGCACCAGCCCCAGCATTTT
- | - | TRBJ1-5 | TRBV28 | CASGDRHLSNQPQHF | TGTGCCAGCGGGGATAGGCACCTAAGCAATCAGCCCCAGCATTTT
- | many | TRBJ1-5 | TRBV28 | CASSLIWQPQHF | TGTGCCAGCAGTTTAATTTGGCAGCCCCAGCATTTT
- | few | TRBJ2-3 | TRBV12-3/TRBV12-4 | CASSPRRGESTDTQYF | TGTGCCAGCAGCCCTCGCAGGGGCGAGAGCACAGATACGCAGTATTTT
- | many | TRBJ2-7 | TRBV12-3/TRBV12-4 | CASSLQQGGEQYF | TGTGCCAGCAGTTTACAACAGGGCGGCGAGCAGTACTTC